This record covers a single T cell receptor (beta chain). The target antigen is unknown. This sample is part of a study of beta chain features in type 1 diabetes. The study's findings and limits: Within each of all four CD4+ subsets, Type 1 diabetes patients had TCRB CDR3s that were moderately but significantly shorter.

As every portion of the isolated RNA was reverse transcribed, the sequencing read expressed TCRB transcripts. Method: immunoSEQ multiplex PCR; TCRdb's copy keeps in-frame clones and lacks some. This sample yields some 370,000 clones, of which 8% to 10% are seen a single time; 0.6% belongs to the top ten. Looked up from germline, CDR1 is SGHTA and CDR2 is FQGNSA. The CDR3 runs 13 residues. Trimming pared 0 bases from V and 7 bases from J, leaving 6 bases between. The chain has TRBV7-2 and TRBJ2-2, with D hard to call. This receptor was identified in a man aged 30-40 years with type 1 diabetes. Sequenced sample: central memory CD4+ T cells from blood. Here the CDR3 reads CASSLASRGELFF. The CDR3 nucleotides read TGTGCCAGCAGCTTAGCGAGTCGCGGGGAGCTGTTTTTT.